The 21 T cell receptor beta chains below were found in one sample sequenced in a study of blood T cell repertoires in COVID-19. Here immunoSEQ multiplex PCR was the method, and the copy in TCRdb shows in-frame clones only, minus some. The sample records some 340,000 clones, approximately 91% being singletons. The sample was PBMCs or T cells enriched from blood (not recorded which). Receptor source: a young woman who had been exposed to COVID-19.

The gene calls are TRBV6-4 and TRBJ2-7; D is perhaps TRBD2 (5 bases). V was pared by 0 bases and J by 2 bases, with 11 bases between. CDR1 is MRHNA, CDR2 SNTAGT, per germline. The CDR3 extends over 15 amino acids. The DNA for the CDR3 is TGTGCCAGCAGTGACTCTAAGCGGCGGCCCTACGAGCAGTACTTC. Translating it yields CASSDSKRRPYEQYF.

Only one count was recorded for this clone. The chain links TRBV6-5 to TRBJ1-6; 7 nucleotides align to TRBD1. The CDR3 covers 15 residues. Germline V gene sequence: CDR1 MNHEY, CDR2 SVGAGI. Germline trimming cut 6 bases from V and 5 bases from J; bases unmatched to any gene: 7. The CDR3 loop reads CASSAGTVNNSPLHF. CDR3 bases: TGTGCCAGCAGCGCCGGGACAGTGAATAATTCACCCCTCCACTTT.

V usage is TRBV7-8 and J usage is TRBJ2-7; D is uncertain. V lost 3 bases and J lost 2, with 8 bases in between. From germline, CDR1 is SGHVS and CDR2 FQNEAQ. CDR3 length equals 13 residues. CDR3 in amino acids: CASSFLVTYEQYF. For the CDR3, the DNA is TGTGCCAGCAGCTTCCTAGTGACCTACGAGCAGTACTTC. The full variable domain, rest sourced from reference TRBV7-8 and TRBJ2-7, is GAGVSQSPRYKVAKRGQDVALRCDPISGHVSLFWYQQALGQGPEFLTYFQNEAQLDKSGLPSDRFFAERPEGSVSTLKIQRTQQEDSAVYLCASSFLVTYEQYFGPGTRLTVT.

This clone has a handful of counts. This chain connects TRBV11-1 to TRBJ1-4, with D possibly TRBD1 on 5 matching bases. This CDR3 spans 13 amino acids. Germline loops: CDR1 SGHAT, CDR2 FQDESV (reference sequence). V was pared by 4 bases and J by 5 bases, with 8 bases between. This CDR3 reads CASSSRGNEKLFF. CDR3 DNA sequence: TGTGCCAGCAGCTCCCGGGGGAATGAAAAACTGTTTTTT.

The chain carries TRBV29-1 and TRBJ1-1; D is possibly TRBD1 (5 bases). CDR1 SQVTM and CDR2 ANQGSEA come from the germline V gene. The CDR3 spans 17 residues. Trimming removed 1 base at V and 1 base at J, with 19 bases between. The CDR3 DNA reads TGCAGCGTTGAAGCCGGTCGTACTGGGGGGGGGAACACTGAAGCTTTCTTT. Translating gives CSVEAGRTGGGNTEAFF.

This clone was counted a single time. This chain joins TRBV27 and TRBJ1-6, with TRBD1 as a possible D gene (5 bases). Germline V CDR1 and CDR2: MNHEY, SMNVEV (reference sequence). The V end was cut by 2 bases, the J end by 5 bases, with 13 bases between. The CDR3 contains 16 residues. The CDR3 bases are TGTGCCAGCAGTTTAAGTCGGGGGACGGATAATTCACCCCTCCACTTT. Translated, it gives CASSLSRGTDNSPLHF.

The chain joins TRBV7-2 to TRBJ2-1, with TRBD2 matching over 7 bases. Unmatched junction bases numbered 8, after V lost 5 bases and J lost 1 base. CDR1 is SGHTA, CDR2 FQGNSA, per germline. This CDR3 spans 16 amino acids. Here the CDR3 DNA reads TGTGCCAGCAGCCCCAGGTGGGGGGGGTCCTACAATGAGCAGTTCTTC. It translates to CASSPRWGGSYNEQFF.

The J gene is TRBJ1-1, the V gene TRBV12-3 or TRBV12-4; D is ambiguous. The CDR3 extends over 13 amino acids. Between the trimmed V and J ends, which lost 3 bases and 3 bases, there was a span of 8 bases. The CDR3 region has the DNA TGTGCCAGCAGTTTGAGGAGGGACACTGAAGCTTTCTTT. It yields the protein CASSLRRDTEAFF.

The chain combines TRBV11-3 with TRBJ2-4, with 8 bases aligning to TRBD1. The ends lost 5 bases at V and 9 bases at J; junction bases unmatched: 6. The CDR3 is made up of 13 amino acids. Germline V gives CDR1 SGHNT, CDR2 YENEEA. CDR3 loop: CASSPGQGGIQYF. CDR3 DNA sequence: TGTGCCAGCAGCCCAGGACAGGGAGGCATTCAGTACTTC.

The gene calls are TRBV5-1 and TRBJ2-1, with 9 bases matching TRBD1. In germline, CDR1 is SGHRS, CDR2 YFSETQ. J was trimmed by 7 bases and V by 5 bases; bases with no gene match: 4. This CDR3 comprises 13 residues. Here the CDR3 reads CASSPGTGNEQFF. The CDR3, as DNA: TGCGCCAGCAGTCCCGGGACAGGGAATGAGCAGTTCTTC. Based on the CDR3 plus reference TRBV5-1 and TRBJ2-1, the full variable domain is KAGVTQTPRYLIKTRGQQVTLSCSPISGHRSVSWYQQTPGQGLQFLFEYFSETQRNKGNFPGRFSGRQFSNSRSEMNVSTLELGDSALYLCASSPGTGNEQFFGPGTRLTVL.

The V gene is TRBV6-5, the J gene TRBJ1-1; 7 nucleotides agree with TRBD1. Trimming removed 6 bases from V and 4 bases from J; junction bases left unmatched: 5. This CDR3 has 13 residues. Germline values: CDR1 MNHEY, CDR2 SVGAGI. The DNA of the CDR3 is TGTGCCAGCAGAACACAGGGGTTCACTGAAGCTTTCTTT. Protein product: CASRTQGFTEAFF.

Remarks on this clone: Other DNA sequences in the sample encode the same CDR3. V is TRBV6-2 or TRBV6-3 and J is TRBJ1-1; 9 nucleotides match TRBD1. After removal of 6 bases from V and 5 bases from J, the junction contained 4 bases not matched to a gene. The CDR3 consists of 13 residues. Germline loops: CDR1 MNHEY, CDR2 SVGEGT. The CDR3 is CASSRDRGTEAFF. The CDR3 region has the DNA TGTGCCAGCAGCAGAGACAGGGGGACTGAAGCTTTCTTT.

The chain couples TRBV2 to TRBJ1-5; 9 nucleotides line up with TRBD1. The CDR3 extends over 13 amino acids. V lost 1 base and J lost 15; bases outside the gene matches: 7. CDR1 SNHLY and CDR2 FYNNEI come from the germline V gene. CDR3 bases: TGTGCCAGCAGTGAAGACCTGTCGGACAGGGGGCATTTT. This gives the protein CASSEDLSDRGHF.

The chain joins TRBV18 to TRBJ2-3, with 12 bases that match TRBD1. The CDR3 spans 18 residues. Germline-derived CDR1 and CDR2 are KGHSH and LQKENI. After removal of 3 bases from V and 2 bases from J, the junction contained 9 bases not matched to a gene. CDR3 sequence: CASSPKLKGQGATDTQYF. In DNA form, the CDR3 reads TGTGCCAGCTCACCTAAACTAAAGGGACAGGGGGCCACAGATACGCAGTATTTT. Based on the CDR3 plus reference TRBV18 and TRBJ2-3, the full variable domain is NAGVMQNPRHLVRRRGQEARLRCSPMKGHSHVYWYRQLPEEGLKFMVYLQKENIIDESGMPKERFSAEFPKEGPSILRIQQVVRGDSAAYFCASSPKLKGQGATDTQYFGPGTRLTVL.

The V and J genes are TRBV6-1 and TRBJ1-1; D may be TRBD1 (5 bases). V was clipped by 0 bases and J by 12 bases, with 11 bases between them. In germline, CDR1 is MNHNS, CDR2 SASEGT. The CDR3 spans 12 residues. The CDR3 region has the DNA TGTGCCAGCAGTGAAGCGGGGCTTCTGTCTTTCTTT. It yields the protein CASSEAGLLSFF.

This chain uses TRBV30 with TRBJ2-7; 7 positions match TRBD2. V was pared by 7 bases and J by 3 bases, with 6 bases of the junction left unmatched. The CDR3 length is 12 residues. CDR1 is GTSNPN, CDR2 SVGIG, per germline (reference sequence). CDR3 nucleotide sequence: TGTGCCTCGCGGCGGGGGTACTACGAGCAGTACTTC. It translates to CASRRGYYEQYF.

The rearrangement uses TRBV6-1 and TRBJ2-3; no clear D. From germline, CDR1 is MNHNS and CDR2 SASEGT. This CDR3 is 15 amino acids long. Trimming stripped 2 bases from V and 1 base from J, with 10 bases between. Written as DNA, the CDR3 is TGTGCCAGCAGTGAATCTTTTACAGGCACAGATACGCAGTATTTT. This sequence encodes CASSESFTGTDTQYF.

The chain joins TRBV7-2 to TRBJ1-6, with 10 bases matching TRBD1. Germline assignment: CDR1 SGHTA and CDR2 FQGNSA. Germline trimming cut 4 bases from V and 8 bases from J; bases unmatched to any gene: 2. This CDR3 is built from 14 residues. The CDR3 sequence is CASSWGQGYSPLHF. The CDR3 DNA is TGTGCCAGCAGCTGGGGACAGGGGTATTCACCCCTCCACTTT.

The CDR3 DNA reads as TGTGCCAGCAGCTTATGGCAGGGGGCGTGGGAGACCCAGTACTTC. Translating gives CASSLWQGAWETQYF. The chain uses TRBV7-2 and TRBJ2-5, with 8 bases aligning to TRBD1. Germline assignment: CDR1 SGHTA and CDR2 FQGNSA. After removal of 2 bases from V and 5 bases from J, the junction contained 7 bases not matched to a gene. The length of the CDR3 is 15 residues.

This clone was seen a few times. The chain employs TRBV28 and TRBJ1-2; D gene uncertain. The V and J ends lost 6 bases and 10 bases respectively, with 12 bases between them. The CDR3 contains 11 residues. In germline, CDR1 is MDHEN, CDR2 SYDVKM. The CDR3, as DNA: TGTGCCAGCAGAAGAGGGAATGTCTACACCTTC. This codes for CASRRGNVYTF.

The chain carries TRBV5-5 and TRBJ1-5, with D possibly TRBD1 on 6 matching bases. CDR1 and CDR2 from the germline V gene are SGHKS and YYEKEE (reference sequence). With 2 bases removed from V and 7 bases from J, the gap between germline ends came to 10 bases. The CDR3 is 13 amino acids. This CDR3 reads CASSFGGGQPQHF. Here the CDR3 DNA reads TGTGCCAGCAGCTTTGGGGGCGGACAGCCCCAGCATTTT.